This T cell receptor (beta chain) was identified during a study of T cell responses to AZD1222 COVID-19 vaccine. Measured with immunoSEQ multiplex PCR; TCRdb has only the in-frame clones, and not every one. The table lists about 170,000 clones, around 85% of them singletons. The germline V gene has CDR1 SGDLS and CDR2 YYNGEE. Trimming stripped 3 bases from V and 6 bases from J, with 12 bases between. This CDR3 contains 13 residues. The receptor was derived from an adult who received the AZD1222 COVID-19 vaccine. The chain has TRBV9 and TRBJ1-1; no firm D call. The sample was peripheral blood, taken 28 days after the second AZD1222 dose. The CDR3 loop reads CASSALLRSEAFF. Here the CDR3 DNA reads TGTGCCAGCAGCGCCCTCCTCCGATCTGAAGCTTTCTTT.